Given below is one TCR beta chain in context. J lost 5 bases, V lost 0 bases, and 6 bases had no gene match. Germline V gives CDR1 SGHRS, CDR2 YFSETQ. The CDR3 loop spans 17 amino acids. The sample is drawn from a study of blood T cell repertoires in COVID-19. On the study more broadly: Specimens from acute and convalescent COVID-19 originated in the United States, Italy and Spain. Sources were T cells, B-cell-depleted T cells, or PBMCs; the material itself was cDNA or gDNA.

The authors' processing: Counts of nucleated cells, estimated from reference gene primer amplification, were obtained. Clones were read by immunoSEQ multiplex PCR, and TCRdb kept only the in-frame ones, dropping some. V, J and clone size are those of that table, while D and trimming were read from the DNA. The sample yields 200,000 to 250,000 clones, more than 75% seen once. Sequenced sample: peripheral blood. This TCR came from a man aged 80 or over with acute or convalescent COVID-19. The rearrangement joins TRBV5-1 to TRBJ2-1; TRBD2 matches at 12 bases. CDR3 coding DNA: TGCGCCAGCAGCTTGGCAAGACTAGCGGGGGCCGACAATGAGCAGTTCTTC. This gives the protein CASSLARLAGADNEQFF.